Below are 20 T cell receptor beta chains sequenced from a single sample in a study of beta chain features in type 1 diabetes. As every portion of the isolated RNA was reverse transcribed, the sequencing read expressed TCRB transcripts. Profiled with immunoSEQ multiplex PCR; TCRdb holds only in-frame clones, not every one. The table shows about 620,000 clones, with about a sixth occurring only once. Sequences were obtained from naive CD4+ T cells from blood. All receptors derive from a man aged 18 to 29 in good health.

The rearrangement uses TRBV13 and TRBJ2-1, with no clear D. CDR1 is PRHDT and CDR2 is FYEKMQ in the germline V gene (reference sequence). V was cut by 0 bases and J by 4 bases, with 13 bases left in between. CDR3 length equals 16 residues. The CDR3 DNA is TGTGCCAGCAGCTTAGGGCCGCCTCGGGCATACAATGAGCAGTTCTTC. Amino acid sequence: CASSLGPPRAYNEQFF. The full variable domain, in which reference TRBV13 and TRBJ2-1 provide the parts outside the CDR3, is AAGVIQSPRHLIKEKRETATLKCYPIPRHDTVYWYQQGPGQDPQFLISFYEKMQSDKGSIPDRFSAQQFSDYHSELNMSSLELGDSALYFCASSLGPPRAYNEQFFGPGTRLTVL.

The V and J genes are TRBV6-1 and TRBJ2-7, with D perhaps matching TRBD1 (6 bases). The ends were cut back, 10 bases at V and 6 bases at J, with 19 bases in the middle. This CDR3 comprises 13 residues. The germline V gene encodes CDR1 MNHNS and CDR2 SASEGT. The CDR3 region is CATTGSGRFEQYF. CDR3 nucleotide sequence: TGTGCCACCACAGGGTCGGGCCGATTCGAGCAGTACTTC.

The CDR3 region has the DNA TGTGCCAGCAGCTTCAGTAGCGGTAATGAAAAACTGTTTTTT. It translates to CASSFSSGNEKLFF. J is TRBJ1-4 and V is TRBV7-2, with D hard to call. Trimming shortened V by 3 bases and J by 4 bases, and 9 bases separated the two germline ends. Germline V gene data show CDR1 as SGHTA and CDR2 as FQGNSA. The CDR3 contains 14 residues.

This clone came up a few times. In DNA form, the CDR3 reads TGTGCCAGCAGCTTTAGTACGGGAGCTTACCCACTCGAGCAGTACTTC. It specifies CASSFSTGAYPLEQYF. The chain carries TRBV7-6 and TRBJ2-7; possible D gene TRBD2, 6 bases. Trimming shortened V by 3 bases and J by 6 bases, and 21 bases separated the two germline ends. CDR3 length: 16 residues. CDR1 is SGHVS and CDR2 is FNYEAQ in the germline V gene.

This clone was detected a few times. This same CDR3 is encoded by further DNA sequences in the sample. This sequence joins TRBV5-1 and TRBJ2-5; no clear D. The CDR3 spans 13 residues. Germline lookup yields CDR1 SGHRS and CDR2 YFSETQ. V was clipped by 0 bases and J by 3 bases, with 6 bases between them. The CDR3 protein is CASSLVTEETQYF. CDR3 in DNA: TGCGCCAGCAGCTTGGTAACAGAAGAGACCCAGTACTTC.

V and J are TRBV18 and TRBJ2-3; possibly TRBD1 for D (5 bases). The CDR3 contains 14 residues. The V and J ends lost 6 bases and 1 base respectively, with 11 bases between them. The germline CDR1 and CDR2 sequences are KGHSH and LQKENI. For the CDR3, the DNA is TGTGCCAGCTCCCCTCTAGGGGGCACAGATACGCAGTATTTT. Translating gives CASSPLGGTDTQYF.

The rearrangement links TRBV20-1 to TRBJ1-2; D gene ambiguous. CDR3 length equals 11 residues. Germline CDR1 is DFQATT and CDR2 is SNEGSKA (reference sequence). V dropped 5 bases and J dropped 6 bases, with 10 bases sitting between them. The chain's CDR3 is CSAWARDGYTF. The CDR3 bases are TGCAGTGCTTGGGCCCGGGATGGCTACACCTTC.

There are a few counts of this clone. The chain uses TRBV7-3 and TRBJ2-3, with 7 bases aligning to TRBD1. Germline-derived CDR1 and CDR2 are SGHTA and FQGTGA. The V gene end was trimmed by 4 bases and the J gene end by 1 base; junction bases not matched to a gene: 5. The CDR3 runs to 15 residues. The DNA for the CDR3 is TGTGCCAGCAGCTCAACAGGACAGGGCACAGATACGCAGTATTTT. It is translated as CASSSTGQGTDTQYF.

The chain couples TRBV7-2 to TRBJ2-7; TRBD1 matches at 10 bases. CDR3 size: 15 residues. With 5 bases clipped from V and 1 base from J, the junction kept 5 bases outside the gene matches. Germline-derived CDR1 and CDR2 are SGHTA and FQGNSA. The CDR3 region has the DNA TGTGCCAGCAGCCGGGGACAGGGGTGGTCCTACGAGCAGTACTTC. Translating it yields CASSRGQGWSYEQYF.

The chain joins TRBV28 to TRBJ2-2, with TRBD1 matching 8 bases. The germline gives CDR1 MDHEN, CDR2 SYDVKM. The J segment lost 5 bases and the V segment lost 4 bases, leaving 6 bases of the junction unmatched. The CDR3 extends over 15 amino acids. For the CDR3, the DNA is TGTGCCAGCAGTTCCGGACAGGGCAGGACCGGGGAGCTGTTTTTT. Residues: CASSSGQGRTGELFF.

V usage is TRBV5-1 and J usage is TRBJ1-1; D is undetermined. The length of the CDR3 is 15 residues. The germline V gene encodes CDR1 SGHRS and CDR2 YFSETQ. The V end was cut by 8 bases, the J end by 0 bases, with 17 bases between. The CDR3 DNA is TGCGCCAGGATCATCATCCCTGGGGTGAACACTGAAGCTTTCTTT. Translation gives CARIIIPGVNTEAFF.

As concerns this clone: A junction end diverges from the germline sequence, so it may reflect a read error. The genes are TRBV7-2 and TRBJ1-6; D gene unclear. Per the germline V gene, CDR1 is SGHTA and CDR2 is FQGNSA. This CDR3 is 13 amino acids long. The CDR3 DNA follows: TGTGCCAGCATGGAGAACCATAATTCGCCCCTCCACTTT. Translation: CASMENHNSPLHF.

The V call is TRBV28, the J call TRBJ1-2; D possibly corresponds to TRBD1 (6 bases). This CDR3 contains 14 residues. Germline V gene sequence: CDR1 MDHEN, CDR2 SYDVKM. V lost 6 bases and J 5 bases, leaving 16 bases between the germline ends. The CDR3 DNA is TGTGCCAGCAGGCTACAGGGAGGCGGATATGGCTACACCTTC. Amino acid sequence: CASRLQGGGYGYTF.

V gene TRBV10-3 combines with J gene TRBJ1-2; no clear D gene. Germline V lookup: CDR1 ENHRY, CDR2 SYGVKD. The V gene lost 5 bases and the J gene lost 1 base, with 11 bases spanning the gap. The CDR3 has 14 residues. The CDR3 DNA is TGTGCCATCAGTTTCCTATCCGATAACTATGGCTACACCTTC. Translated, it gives CAISFLSDNYGYTF.

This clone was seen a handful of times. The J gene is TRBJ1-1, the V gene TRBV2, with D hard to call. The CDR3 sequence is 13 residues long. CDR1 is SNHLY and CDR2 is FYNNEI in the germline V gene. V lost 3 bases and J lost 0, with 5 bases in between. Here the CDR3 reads CASSDSMNTEAFF. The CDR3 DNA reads TGTGCCAGCAGTGATTCCATGAACACTGAAGCTTTCTTT.

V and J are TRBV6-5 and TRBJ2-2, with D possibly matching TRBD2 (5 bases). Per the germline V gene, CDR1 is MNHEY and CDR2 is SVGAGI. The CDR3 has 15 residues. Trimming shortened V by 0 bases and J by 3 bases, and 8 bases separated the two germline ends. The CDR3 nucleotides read TGTGCCAGCAGTTACTCGAACGGGGACACCGGGGAGCTGTTTTTT. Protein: CASSYSNGDTGELFF.

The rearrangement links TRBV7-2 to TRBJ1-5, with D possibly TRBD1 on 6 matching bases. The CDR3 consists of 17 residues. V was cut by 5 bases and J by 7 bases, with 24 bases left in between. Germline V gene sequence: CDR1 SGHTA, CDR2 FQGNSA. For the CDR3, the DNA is TGTGCCAGCAGCCCGCGGGGGGCACAGGGTGGGACACAGCCCCAGCATTTT. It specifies CASSPRGAQGGTQPQHF.

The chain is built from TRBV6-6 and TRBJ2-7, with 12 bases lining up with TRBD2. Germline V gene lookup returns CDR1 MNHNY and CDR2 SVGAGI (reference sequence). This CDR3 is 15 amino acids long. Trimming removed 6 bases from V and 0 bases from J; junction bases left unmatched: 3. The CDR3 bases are TGTGCCAGCAGACGGACTAGCGGGGCCTCCTACGAGCAGTACTTC. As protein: CASRRTSGASYEQYF.

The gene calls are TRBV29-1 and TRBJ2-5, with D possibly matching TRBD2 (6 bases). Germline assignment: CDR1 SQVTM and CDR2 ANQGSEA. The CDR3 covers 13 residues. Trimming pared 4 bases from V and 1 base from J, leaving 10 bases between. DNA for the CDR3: TGCAGCGTTGCCGGGAGATTCCAAGAGACCCAGTACTTC. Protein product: CSVAGRFQETQYF.

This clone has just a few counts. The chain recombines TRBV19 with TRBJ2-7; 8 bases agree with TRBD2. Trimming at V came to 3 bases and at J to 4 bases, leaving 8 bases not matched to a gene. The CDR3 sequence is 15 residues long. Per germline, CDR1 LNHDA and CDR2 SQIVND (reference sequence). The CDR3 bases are TGTGCCAGTAGTATTGGACTAGCCCAAAATTACGAGCAGTACTTC. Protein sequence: CASSIGLAQNYEQYF.